The T cell receptor (beta chain) described here comes from a study of blood T cells in healthy people across ages. Findings of the study overall: When set beside aged donors, long-lived donors presented more naive CD4+ cells and higher diversity. Shifts in expanded clonotypes may have been confounded by donor CMV status, which was unknown.

A second PCR of roughly 7 to 11 cycles used a sample-barcoded 5' primer and a J-beta primer mix. TCRdb reprocessed the 5' RACE reads via MiXCR and lists one record per CDR3 protein. The table includes roughly 410,000 distinct CDR3 sequences, 50% to 60% detected once. Remarks on this clonotype: Its antigen is undetermined.

Researchers collected ten milliliters of peripheral blood from every single donor. Total RNA extraction produced at least 6 micrograms (per sample) for the study. The TCR was taken from a man in his 60s in good health. Sequencing was performed on blood.

CDR3 bases: TGCAGCGTTGAGGAATGGACAGCTGAAGAGACCCAGTACTTC. This gives the protein CSVEEWTAEETQYF. The chain is built from TRBV29-1 and TRBJ2-5; a possible D gene is TRBD1 (6 bases). Germline values: CDR1 SQVTM, CDR2 ANQGSEA. The CDR3 is 14 residues long. Trimming took off 3 bases at V and 3 bases at J, with 14 bases between the two ends.